Presented here are 7 T cell receptor beta chains from one specimen sequenced in a study of memory CD4+ T cells and cytomegalovirus serostatus. The sort gate was single viable CD3+CD4+CD8-CD45RO+ cells for memory CD4+ T cells. Clones were sequenced by immunoSEQ multiplex PCR, and TCRdb holds only the in-frame ones, with some missing. The sample consists of around 40,000 clones, roughly 80% of them appearing once. What was sequenced was memory CD4+ T cells from blood. All receptors derive from an adult in good health and CMV-seronegative.

This rearrangement joins TRBV2 to TRBJ2-5, with 7 bases aligning to TRBD2. V dropped 4 bases and J dropped 5; count of bases not matched to a gene: 4. The CDR3 sequence is 13 residues long. Germline-derived CDR1 and CDR2 are SNHLY and FYNNEI. The DNA of the CDR3 is TGTGCCAGCAGTGGGGAAGCGGGGGAGACCCAGTACTTC. It codes for CASSGEAGETQYF.

The chain is built from TRBV4-1 and TRBJ2-7; 10 nucleotides align to TRBD1. CDR1 and CDR2 from the germline V gene are MGHRA and YSYEKL. The J segment lost 2 bases and the V segment lost 4 bases, leaving 5 bases of the junction unmatched. The CDR3 covers 15 residues. Here the CDR3 DNA reads TGCGCCAGCAGCCTCCGGGACAGGGGTACCTACGAGCAGTACTTC. Its protein is CASSLRDRGTYEQYF.

The CDR3 here is CASRPNLAGGRTYNEQFF. The CDR3 bases are TGTGCCAGCAGGCCCAATCTAGCGGGGGGGCGAACCTACAATGAGCAGTTCTTC. This chain links TRBV7-9 with TRBJ2-1; 12 bases are shared with TRBD2. The CDR3 covers 18 residues. Germline trimming cut 6 bases from V and 2 bases from J; bases unmatched to any gene: 11. CDR1 and CDR2 (germline): SEHNR, FQNEAQ (reference sequence).

In its sample, this clone was seen a few times. This chain connects TRBV15 to TRBJ1-6; 7 bases map to TRBD1. With V trimmed by 0 bases and J by 5 bases, 7 bases remained unmatched. CDR1 and CDR2 (germline): LNHNV, YYDKDF (reference sequence). The CDR3 runs 17 residues. The CDR3 DNA reads TGTGCCACCAGCAGAGATCTGGGACAGCGAGATAATTCACCCCTCCACTTT. This translates into CATSRDLGQRDNSPLHF.

This clone has more than one count but fewer than ten. V usage is TRBV19 and J usage is TRBJ1-6; D call uncertain. Looked up from germline, CDR1 is LNHDA and CDR2 is SQIVND (reference sequence). This CDR3 is built from 17 residues. Deletions cut 1 base from V and 7 bases from J, with 17 bases between. The CDR3 protein is CASSIGFEGTWNSPLHF. CDR3 nucleotides: TGTGCCAGTAGTATAGGGTTCGAGGGAACGTGGAATTCACCCCTCCACTTT.

This clone was recorded a few times. This chain links TRBV9 with TRBJ1-2; tentative D call: TRBD1 (6 bases). V lost 1 base, J lost 4 bases, and 20 bases lay in between. CDR3 length: 17 amino acids. Germline V gene data show CDR1 as SGDLS and CDR2 as YYNGEE. The chain's CDR3 is CASSVIGARIQGYGYTF. In DNA, the CDR3 is TGTGCCAGCAGCGTAATCGGAGCGAGGATACAGGGCTATGGCTACACCTTC.

This rearrangement joins TRBV7-6 to TRBJ2-1, with 9 bases that match TRBD2. V dropped 10 bases and J dropped 1; count of bases not matched to a gene: 5. The CDR3 runs to 14 residues. CDR1 is SGHVS, CDR2 FNYEAQ, per germline. The CDR3 reads CATKTSGSYNEQFF. In nucleotides, the CDR3 is TGTGCCACCAAGACTAGCGGATCCTACAATGAGCAGTTCTTC.